Here is one TCR beta chain with its context. This clonotype turned up a few times. Its recognized antigen is unknown. Base quality data are lacking; no much larger clone is found one base away. The cysteine opens and the phenylalanine closes a CDR3 of 16 amino acids. Just CDR3 DNA is preserved here, 48 bases in frame from base 1. V ends up 0 bases short and J 0 bases short, with an unmatched junction base count of 3. CDR1 and CDR2 are read off the germline V gene as SGDLS and YYNGEE. This specimen comes from a study of T-cell memory formation after mild COVID-19 (dated by TCRdb to about 2021). Concerning the study at large: Most TCR sequence clusters were specific to one of the two donors. T-cell clones expanding and contracting after mild COVID-19 in two donors were tracked by longitudinal TCRalpha and TCRbeta repertoire sequencing. Two young, previously healthy adult volunteers made up the cohort, one male and one female. The study at large found these results: Contracting CD4+ clones were located mainly in the CM and EM memory subsets, whereas CD8+ clones were found to be enriched in EMRA. The study included only a couple of mild cases, and larger cohorts that include severe cases with pre-infection samples were judged to be necessary. From day 15 to 85, contracting clones showed balanced CD4/CD8 phenotypes, whereas a second wave of clones that expanded from day 15 to 37 leaned towards CD4+. The detection of some responding clones in pre-infection memory suggests that pre-existing cross-reactive memory T cells joined the SARS-CoV-2 response. Whether the second-wave clones peaking on day 37 were SARS-CoV-2 specific was not confirmed.

Sequencing was carried out with an Illumina NovaSeq 6000. Using 5'RACE with constant-segment primers, TCRalpha and TCRbeta cDNA libraries were constructed, with sample barcodes and unique molecular identifiers added in the process. Trizol reagent was used to extract RNA from every sample. The libraries were amplified in two PCR steps, and the second step added a second sample barcode and Illumina TruSeq adapters. Sequencing of the libraries was done on an Illumina NovaSeq, producing 2 x 150 bp paired-end reads. On the study's bioinformatics: Demultiplexing of reads and collapsing into UMI-guided consensus sequences were performed with migec v1.2.7. Using mixcr v2.1.11, UMI consensuses were aligned to TRA and TRB V and J templates and then assembled into clonotypes. Clonotypes were classified as expanded or contracted when called significant by both edgeR and NoisET, with noise models trained on biological replicates. For edgeR calls, a false discovery rate-adjusted p below 0.01 and a log2 fold-change threshold of 1 were applied. As an exploratory analysis of dynamics, PCA with hierarchical clustering was applied to max-normalized trajectories of the 1000 most abundant clonotypes. Separately sequenced CD4+ and CD8+ repertoires were used to assign a CD4 or CD8 phenotype to each responding clone. The raw public data were reprocessed by TCRdb itself: fastp quality trimming at Q25, MiXCR clonotype calling, in-frame beta chains only. Identical CDR3 proteins give one entry, which carries the most common genes and DNA. TCRdb, not the original authors, processed these V and J calls. Across this sample there are roughly 130,000 distinct CDR3 sequences, with 15% to 20% seen only once. Of the sample, about 15% is held by the ten largest clones.

Ficoll-Paque density gradient centrifugation was the method used to isolate PBMCs. The chain is encoded by TRBV9 joined to TRBJ2-1; the junction holds 7 bases that match TRBD2. The specimen was PBMCs or a T cell subset sorted from them (not recorded which). The sequence derives from an adult woman who had mild COVID-19 (a few samples of this study predate the infection). The sample titles of this study are shuffled in the database, so cell type and time point are left out; the donor was told from shared clones. The DNA reads TGTGCCAGCAGCGTAGACGGGGGGAGCTCCTACAATGAGCAGTTCTTC. Its product reads: CASSVDGGSSYNEQFF.